A selection of T cell receptor beta chains follows, all from one sample in a study of blood T cells in healthy people across ages. TCRdb itself ran the 5' RACE reads through MiXCR, one entry per CDR3 protein. Seen here are about 940,000 distinct CDR3 sequences, roughly 52% observed once, and the top ten hold roughly 13%. Sequencing input: blood. Receptor source: a man in his thirties or forties in good health. The conserved cysteine and the conserved F or W are not part of the CDR3 here. Fields, in order: clone size, V gene, J gene, CDR3 length, CDR3 protein. Only some rows state a clone size, as once, few, many or a class for expanded clones.

clone_size: many; v_call: TRBV20-1; j_call: TRBJ2-3; cdr3_length: 14; cdr3_aa: SAGIASGGRTDTQY
clone_size: .; v_call: TRBV20-1; j_call: TRBJ1-2; cdr3_length: 10; cdr3_aa: SATKGGSGYT
clone_size: .; v_call: TRBV15; j_call: TRBJ1-4; cdr3_length: 17; cdr3_aa: ATSRDVIGTVPTNEKLF
clone_size: many; v_call: TRBV18; j_call: TRBJ2-5; cdr3_length: 10; cdr3_aa: ASSPGQETQY
clone_size: many; v_call: TRBV9; j_call: TRBJ2-2; cdr3_length: 13; cdr3_aa: ASSVGTVDTGELF
clone_size: .; v_call: TRBV24-1; j_call: TRBJ2-1; cdr3_length: 9; cdr3_aa: ATSDFGIRF
clone_size: .; v_call: TRBV28; j_call: TRBJ1-1; cdr3_length: 12; cdr3_aa: ASSSGPARPEAF
clone_size: .; v_call: TRBV10-3; j_call: TRBJ2-7; cdr3_length: 10; cdr3_aa: AISPTGYEQY
clone_size: .; v_call: TRBV20-1; j_call: TRBJ2-1; cdr3_length: 14; cdr3_aa: STTDHQGGDSGEQF
clone_size: many; v_call: TRBV7-2; j_call: TRBJ1-3; cdr3_length: 13; cdr3_aa: ASTPRAVSGNTIY
clone_size: .; v_call: TRBV5-6; j_call: TRBJ2-1; cdr3_length: 12; cdr3_aa: ASSSGYSYNEQF
clone_size: many; v_call: TRBV7-2; j_call: TRBJ2-7; cdr3_length: 12; cdr3_aa: ASRPTSGSYEQY
clone_size: .; v_call: TRBV29-1; j_call: TRBJ2-6; cdr3_length: 15; cdr3_aa: SAARRDTSSGANVLT
clone_size: once; v_call: TRBV6-2/TRBV6-3; j_call: TRBJ2-7; cdr3_length: 14; cdr3_aa: ASSYSPSGVAYEQY
clone_size: few; v_call: TRBV29-1; j_call: TRBJ1-2; cdr3_length: 10; cdr3_aa: SVDKGAGGYT
clone_size: .; v_call: TRBV20-1; j_call: TRBJ1-5; cdr3_length: 15; cdr3_aa: SARGGLGPRGNQPQH
clone_size: few; v_call: TRBV6-1; j_call: TRBJ1-1; cdr3_length: 16; cdr3_aa: ASSEAYPRRGAPTEAF
clone_size: .; v_call: TRBV5-1; j_call: TRBJ2-5; cdr3_length: 11; cdr3_aa: ASSFTSGETQY